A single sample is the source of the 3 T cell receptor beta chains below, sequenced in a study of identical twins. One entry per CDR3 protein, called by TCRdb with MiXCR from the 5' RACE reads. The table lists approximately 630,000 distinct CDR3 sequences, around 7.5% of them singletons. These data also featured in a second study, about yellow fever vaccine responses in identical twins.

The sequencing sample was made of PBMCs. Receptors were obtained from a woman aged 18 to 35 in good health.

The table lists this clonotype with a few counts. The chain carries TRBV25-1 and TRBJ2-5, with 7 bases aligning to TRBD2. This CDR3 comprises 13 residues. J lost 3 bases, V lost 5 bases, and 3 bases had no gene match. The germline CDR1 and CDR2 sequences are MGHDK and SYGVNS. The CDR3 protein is CASSTLAEETQYF. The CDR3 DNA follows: TGTGCCAGCAGTACGCTAGCGGAAGAGACCCAGTACTTC.

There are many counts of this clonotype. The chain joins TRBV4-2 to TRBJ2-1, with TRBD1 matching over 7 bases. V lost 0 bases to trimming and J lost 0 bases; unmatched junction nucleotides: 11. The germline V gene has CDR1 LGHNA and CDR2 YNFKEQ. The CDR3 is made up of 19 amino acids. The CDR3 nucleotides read TGTGCCAGCAGCCAAGATCTAGGGGGCAGGCGGAGCTCCTACAATGAGCAGTTCTTC. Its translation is CASSQDLGGRRSSYNEQFF.

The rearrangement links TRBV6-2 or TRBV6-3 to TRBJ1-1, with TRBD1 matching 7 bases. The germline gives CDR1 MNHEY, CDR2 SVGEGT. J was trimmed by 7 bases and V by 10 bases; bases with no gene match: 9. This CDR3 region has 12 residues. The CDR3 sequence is CATKMTGFEAFF. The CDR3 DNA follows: TGTGCCACCAAAATGACAGGGTTTGAAGCTTTCTTT.